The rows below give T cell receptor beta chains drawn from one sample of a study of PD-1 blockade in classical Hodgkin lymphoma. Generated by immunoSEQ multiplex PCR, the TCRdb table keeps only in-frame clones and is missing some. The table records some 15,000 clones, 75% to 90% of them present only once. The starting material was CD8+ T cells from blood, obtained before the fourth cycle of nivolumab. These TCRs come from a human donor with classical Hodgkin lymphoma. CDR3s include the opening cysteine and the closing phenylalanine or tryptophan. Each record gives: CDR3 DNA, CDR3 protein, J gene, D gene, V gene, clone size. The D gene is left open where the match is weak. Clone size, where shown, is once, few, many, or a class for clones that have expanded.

CDR3nt: TGTGCCAGCAGCGGGACAGTCGCTTACAATGAGCAGTTCTTC
CDR3aa: CASSGTVAYNEQFF
j_gene: TRBJ2-1
d_gene: TRBD1
v_gene: TRBV27
abundance: NA

CDR3nt: TGTGCCAGTAGTATACAGGGGTACAATGAGCAGTTCTTC
CDR3aa: CASSIQGYNEQFF
j_gene: TRBJ2-1
d_gene: NA
v_gene: TRBV19
abundance: NA

CDR3nt: TGTGCCAGCAGCTTAGGGGAGGGCACACGGGATGAGCAGTTCTTC
CDR3aa: CASSLGEGTRDEQFF
j_gene: TRBJ2-1
d_gene: TRBD2
v_gene: TRBV11-2
abundance: NA

CDR3nt: TGTGCCAGCAGCATATGGGACAGTCCCTACGAGCAGTACTTC
CDR3aa: CASSIWDSPYEQYF
j_gene: TRBJ2-7
d_gene: TRBD1
v_gene: TRBV7-9
abundance: NA

CDR3nt: TGTGCCAGCAGTTTATATAACTGGGACCGGACAGGGGTAGCTGGGGCCAACGTCCTGACTTTC
CDR3aa: CASSLYNWDRTGVAGANVLTF
j_gene: TRBJ2-6
d_gene: TRBD1
v_gene: TRBV27
abundance: NA

CDR3nt: TGTGCCAGCAGTCCCGGGACAGGGTGGGATAGGGAGACCCAGTACTTC
CDR3aa: CASSPGTGWDRETQYF
j_gene: TRBJ2-5
d_gene: TRBD1
v_gene: TRBV2
abundance: NA

CDR3nt: TGTGCCAGCGCCCCAACAGGGATCGGCGAGCAGTACTTC
CDR3aa: CASAPTGIGEQYF
j_gene: TRBJ2-7
d_gene: NA
v_gene: TRBV27
abundance: NA

CDR3nt: TGTGCCACCCGGGGACTGGGGGTCGAGCAGTACTTC
CDR3aa: CATRGLGVEQYF
j_gene: TRBJ2-7
d_gene: NA
v_gene: TRBV28
abundance: once

CDR3nt: TGCGCCAGCAGCCAAGATGGTCCACCGGGACAAGTGGTACACGAGCAGTACTTC
CDR3aa: CASSQDGPPGQVVHEQYF
j_gene: TRBJ2-7
d_gene: NA
v_gene: TRBV4-1
abundance: NA

CDR3nt: TGTGCCAGCAGCGCCCGAACCGGGACAGAGAGCTCCTACGAGCAGTACTTC
CDR3aa: CASSARTGTESSYEQYF
j_gene: TRBJ2-7
d_gene: TRBD1
v_gene: TRBV16
abundance: NA

CDR3nt: TGCGCCAGCAGCTTGGGTGGGCCAGGCCTCCTCTACGAGCAGTACTTC
CDR3aa: CASSLGGPGLLYEQYF
j_gene: TRBJ2-7
d_gene: NA
v_gene: TRBV5-1
abundance: NA

CDR3nt: TGTGCCAGCAGCAAAGCGACTAGCGGAGACAATGAGCAGTTCTTC
CDR3aa: CASSKATSGDNEQFF
j_gene: TRBJ2-1
d_gene: NA
v_gene: TRBV21-1
abundance: NA

CDR3nt: TGTGCCAGCAGTTCTAGGGGGGCCTACGAGCAGTACTTC
CDR3aa: CASSSRGAYEQYF
j_gene: TRBJ2-7
d_gene: NA
v_gene: TRBV27
abundance: once

CDR3nt: TGCGCCAGCAGCCAACGGGACGGACCCTACGCGCAGTACTTC
CDR3aa: CASSQRDGPYAQYF
j_gene: TRBJ2-7
d_gene: NA
v_gene: TRBV4-1
abundance: NA

CDR3nt: TGTGCCAGCAGCGACAGGGTGCAGTTCTTC
CDR3aa: CASSDRVQFF
j_gene: TRBJ2-1
d_gene: TRBD1
v_gene: TRBV28
abundance: NA

CDR3nt: TGTGCCAGCAGTTTATGGGACAGGGGAGTTCCCTATGGCTACACCTTC
CDR3aa: CASSLWDRGVPYGYTF
j_gene: TRBJ1-2
d_gene: TRBD1
v_gene: TRBV28
abundance: NA

CDR3nt: TGTGCCAGCAGTTTCCTCCTAGCGGGAGCAAATTTAAATGAGCAGTTCTTC
CDR3aa: CASSFLLAGANLNEQFF
j_gene: TRBJ2-1
d_gene: TRBD2
v_gene: TRBV27
abundance: NA

CDR3nt: TGTGCCAGCAACGGACTAGCGGGAGAGGTACACGAGCAGTACTTC
CDR3aa: CASNGLAGEVHEQYF
j_gene: TRBJ2-7
d_gene: TRBD2
v_gene: TRBV28
abundance: large

CDR3nt: TGCGCCAGCAGCGACGACAGGGGACACCCGCCCGGGGCAGATACGCAGTATTTT
CDR3aa: CASSDDRGHPPGADTQYF
j_gene: TRBJ2-3
d_gene: TRBD1
v_gene: TRBV5-1
abundance: NA

CDR3nt: TGTGCCAGCAGCTTGGCAGGGGGGCGAGAGACCCAGTACTTC
CDR3aa: CASSLAGGRETQYF
j_gene: TRBJ2-5
d_gene: NA
v_gene: TRBV5-6
abundance: NA

CDR3nt: TGTGCCAGCAGCCCGACCCCTGGACAGGTTGCCCTCTACAATGAGCAGTTCTTC
CDR3aa: CASSPTPGQVALYNEQFF
j_gene: TRBJ2-1
d_gene: TRBD1
v_gene: TRBV11-2
abundance: NA

CDR3nt: TGTGCCAGCAGTGAGGGGACAGGGAGCTCTGGAAACACCATATATTTT
CDR3aa: CASSEGTGSSGNTIYF
j_gene: TRBJ1-3
d_gene: TRBD1
v_gene: TRBV2
abundance: few

CDR3nt: TGCAGCGTGACGACGGGAGGGCCGTTCAATGAGCAGTTCTTC
CDR3aa: CSVTTGGPFNEQFF
j_gene: TRBJ2-1
d_gene: TRBD2
v_gene: TRBV29-1
abundance: NA

CDR3nt: TGTGCCAGCAGGACCACGCCGGGACTTGACGGGGAGCTGTTTTTT
CDR3aa: CASRTTPGLDGELFF
j_gene: TRBJ2-2
d_gene: NA
v_gene: TRBV7-2
abundance: NA

CDR3nt: TGTGCCAGCAGCTTGGGGAAGACTCAGGGCCCTCTCTATGGCTACACCTTC
CDR3aa: CASSLGKTQGPLYGYTF
j_gene: TRBJ1-2
d_gene: NA
v_gene: TRBV5-4
abundance: NA

CDR3nt: TGTGCCAGCAGTTTGGGACAATATTATGGCTACACCTTC
CDR3aa: CASSLGQYYGYTF
j_gene: TRBJ1-2
d_gene: NA
v_gene: TRBV28
abundance: once

CDR3nt: TGCGCCAGCAGCTTGGATCCCTTATTGGGCTCCTACGAGCAGTACTTC
CDR3aa: CASSLDPLLGSYEQYF
j_gene: TRBJ2-7
d_gene: NA
v_gene: TRBV5-1
abundance: once

CDR3nt: TGTGCCAGCAGTTTTGGGAACACTGAAGCTTTCTTT
CDR3aa: CASSFGNTEAFF
j_gene: TRBJ1-1
d_gene: NA
v_gene: TRBV28
abundance: NA

CDR3nt: TGCGCCAGCAGCTTGATACAGGGTACCTACAATGAGCAGTTCTTC
CDR3aa: CASSLIQGTYNEQFF
j_gene: TRBJ2-1
d_gene: NA
v_gene: TRBV5-1
abundance: NA

CDR3nt: TGCGCCAGCAGCTTGGCTCCAGAGCCTATGAACACTGAAGCTTTCTTT
CDR3aa: CASSLAPEPMNTEAFF
j_gene: TRBJ1-1
d_gene: NA
v_gene: TRBV5-1
abundance: NA

CDR3nt: TGTGCCAGCAGCCGAGACACGACCTACGAGCAGTACTTC
CDR3aa: CASSRDTTYEQYF
j_gene: TRBJ2-7
d_gene: NA
v_gene: TRBV7-9
abundance: NA

CDR3nt: TGTGCCAGCAGTGAAGCTGCGGATCAGCCCCAGCATTTT
CDR3aa: CASSEAADQPQHF
j_gene: TRBJ1-5
d_gene: NA
v_gene: TRBV6-1
abundance: NA